This T cell receptor beta chain came from a study of cytomegalovirus exposure and HLA in healthy donors. Trimming left V 3 bases short and J 3 bases short, with 17 bases between. This CDR3 has 17 amino acids. Germline CDR1 and CDR2: SNHLY and FYNNEI. PCR amplification relied on 60 Vbeta primers (plus 13 Jbeta primers). Sequencing was performed with immunoSEQ multiplex PCR; in TCRdb, only in-frame clones are kept and a portion is missing. The sample records fewer than 90,000 clones, approximately 76% being singletons. Sequencing used PBMCs. V usage is TRBV2 and J usage is TRBJ1-4; D might be TRBD1 (6 bases). This clonotype was sampled from a man younger than 45 in good health and CMV-seropositive. CDR3 residues: CASSDVGTPTANEKLFF. The CDR3 coding sequence is TGTGCCAGCAGTGATGTCGGGACACCAACTGCTAATGAAAAACTGTTTTTT. Based on the CDR3 plus reference TRBV2 and TRBJ1-4, the full variable domain is EPEVTQTPSHQVTQMGQEVILRCVPISNHLYFYWYRQILGQKVEFLVSFYNNEISEKSEIFDDQFSVERPDGSNFTLKIRSTKLEDSAMYFCASSDVGTPTANEKLFFGSGTQLSVL.